The 29 T cell receptor beta chains below were found in one sample sequenced in a study of T cells after yellow fever vaccination. Via MiXCR, TCRdb re-called the 5' RACE reads, giving one row per CDR3 protein. Of 500,000 to 650,000 distinct CDR3 sequences listed, roughly 12% are singletons. The material sequenced was PBMCs, taken on the day of the yellow fever booster vaccination. These receptors came from a man aged 25-45 years who received the YFV17D yellow fever vaccine.

This clonotype was detected a few times. The V call is TRBV4-3, the J call TRBJ2-4; D possibly uses TRBD1 or TRBD2 (5 bases each). Germline CDR1 is LGHNA and CDR2 is YSLEER. Trimming left V 1 base short and J 7 bases short, with 14 bases between. CDR3 length: 15 residues. The CDR3 DNA reads TGCGCCAGCAGCCAAGCCTTTGGGGGTGTGAACATTCAGTACTTC. This encodes CASSQAFGGVNIQYF.

This clonotype was counted only a few times. This chain uses TRBV29-1 with TRBJ2-3; either TRBD1 or TRBD2 may supply D (5 bases each). This CDR3 is built from 11 residues. The V end lost 7 bases, the J end lost 5 bases, and 10 bases lay between the germline ends. Germline CDR1 is SQVTM and CDR2 is ANQGSEA. This chain's CDR3 is CSGGVLDTQYF. CDR3 DNA sequence: TGCAGCGGAGGGGTCCTAGATACGCAGTATTTT.

Notes on this clonotype: The germline gene is not matched at one end of the junction; a read error may be the cause. The rearrangement uses TRBV18 and TRBJ2-1; no clear D gene. This CDR3 region has 12 residues. Germline V lookup: CDR1 KGHSH, CDR2 LQKENI. CDR3 DNA: TGTGCCAGCTCACCCCCCTACGATGAGCAGTTCTTC. This gives the protein CASSPPYDEQFF.

In its sample, this clonotype was seen a few times. The rearrangement uses TRBV28 and TRBJ1-5, with a possible D match to TRBD1 (6 bases). CDR3 length: 15 amino acids. Germline V gene lookup returns CDR1 MDHEN and CDR2 SYDVKM. Trimming cost V 6 bases and J 6 bases, with 18 bases left between them. The CDR3 reads CASSSNPGVGQPQHF. The CDR3 nucleotides are TGTGCCAGCAGCTCAAATCCAGGGGTTGGTCAGCCCCAGCATTTT.

The chain carries TRBV24-1 and TRBJ2-2; a possible D gene is TRBD1 (6 bases). V lost 3 bases and J 4 bases, leaving 11 bases between the germline ends. The CDR3 loop spans 15 amino acids. Germline CDR1 reads KGHDR; CDR2 reads SFDVKD. The CDR3 DNA reads TGTGCCACCAGTGATCACAGGACAGCCACCGGGGAGCTGTTTTTT. This codes for CATSDHRTATGELFF.

This clonotype came up a few times. The V and J genes are TRBV20-1 and TRBJ2-1; 9 bases fit TRBD2. The ends lost 3 bases at V and 9 bases at J; junction bases unmatched: 12. This CDR3 is built from 15 residues. The germline gives CDR1 DFQATT, CDR2 SNEGSKA (reference sequence). CDR3 bases: TGCAGTGCTAGGGGCGACGCGGGAGGGCCCCGTGAGCAGTTCTTC. Amino acids: CSARGDAGGPREQFF.

The V and J genes are TRBV5-1 and TRBJ2-1; TRBD2 aligns across 11 bases. V was pared by 2 bases and J by 4 bases, with 8 bases of the junction left unmatched. Germline-derived CDR1 and CDR2 are SGHRS and YFSETQ. This CDR3 is 17 amino acids long. DNA for the CDR3: TGCGCCAGCAGCTTACAACCGGGGACTAGCGGTTACAATGAGCAGTTCTTC. Its translation is CASSLQPGTSGYNEQFF.

This clonotype was seen a handful of times. The gene calls are TRBV6-1 and TRBJ2-2; 8 nucleotides line up with TRBD2. From germline, CDR1 is MNHNS and CDR2 SASEGT. The CDR3 contains 15 residues. Trimming took 10 bases from V and 7 from J; bases not matched to a gene: 14. CDR3: CAIASGEREFGELFF. CDR3 sequence (DNA): TGTGCCATCGCCTCGGGGGAGCGGGAGTTCGGGGAGCTGTTTTTT.

The gene calls are TRBV3-1 and TRBJ2-7, with D unresolved. This CDR3 has 11 residues. Trimming stripped 3 bases from V and 7 bases from J, with 7 bases between. Germline V CDR1 and CDR2: LGHDT, YNNKEL (reference sequence). The CDR3 DNA follows: TGTGCCAGCAGCCATGACCATGAGCAGTACTTC. It is translated as CASSHDHEQYF.

This clonotype was counted between two and nine times. The V and J genes are TRBV12-3 or TRBV12-4 and TRBJ1-1; D remains unclear. Trimming stripped 3 bases from V and 7 bases from J, with 9 bases between. The CDR3 consists of 12 residues. DNA for the CDR3: TGTGCCAGCAGTTTCGGGTTAGGTGAAGCTTTCTTT. This gives the protein CASSFGLGEAFF.

This clonotype was seen more than once but under ten times. The V call is TRBV2, the J call TRBJ2-7; the match to TRBD2 covers 15 bases. Unmatched junction bases numbered 4, after V lost 6 bases and J lost 4 bases. CDR1 SNHLY and CDR2 FYNNEI come from the germline V gene. The CDR3 has 15 residues. CDR3: CASRSGTSGGYEQYF. For the CDR3, the DNA is TGTGCCAGCAGGTCGGGGACTAGCGGGGGGTACGAGCAGTACTTC.

This clonotype was seen many times. This sequence joins TRBV6-5 and TRBJ2-1, with a weak D call TRBD2 (6 bases). There are 16 residues in the CDR3. Germline CDR1 reads MNHEY; CDR2 reads SVGAGI. V was shortened by 4 bases and J by 4 bases, with 17 bases between the two germline ends. The DNA of the CDR3 is TGTGCCAGCAGTTCCCGGGGTAGCGGAATTTACAATGAGCAGTTCTTC. As protein: CASSSRGSGIYNEQFF.

The gene calls are TRBV7-2 and TRBJ1-1; no reliable D call. The CDR3 is 13 residues long. Per germline, CDR1 SGHTA and CDR2 FQGNSA. V lost 2 bases and J lost 3, with 7 bases in between. The CDR3 bases are TGTGCCAGCAGCTTATCGGAGTACACTGAAGCTTTCTTT. This codes for CASSLSEYTEAFF. Looking up the rest from reference TRBV7-2 and TRBJ1-1 gives the full variable domain: GAGVSQSPSNKVTEKGKDVELRCDPISGHTALYWYRQSLGQGLEFLIYFQGNSAPDKSGLPSDRFSAERTGGSVSTLTIQRTQQEDSAVYLCASSLSEYTEAFFGQGTRLTVV.

The chain couples TRBV7-8 to TRBJ2-1; a possible D gene is TRBD2 (5 bases). V lost 7 bases and J 5 bases, leaving 9 bases between the germline ends. Germline CDR1 SGHVS, CDR2 FQNEAQ. The length of the CDR3 is 12 residues. This CDR3 is CASMGENNEQFF. The CDR3, as DNA: TGTGCCAGCATGGGAGAGAACAATGAGCAGTTCTTC.

This chain joins TRBV7-6 and TRBJ2-7; TRBD2 aligns across 8 bases. Germline trimming cut 5 bases from V and 4 bases from J; bases unmatched to any gene: 10. Germline lookup yields CDR1 SGHVS and CDR2 FNYEAQ. CDR3 length equals 15 residues. The CDR3 is CASSPRGGRRYEQYF. The CDR3 nucleotides are TGTGCCAGCAGCCCTCGGGGGGGGCGTCGGTACGAGCAGTACTTC.

This clonotype was detected only a few times. V is TRBV12-3 or TRBV12-4 and J is TRBJ2-7, with 10 bases that match TRBD2. V lost 3 bases to trimming and J lost 6 bases; unmatched junction nucleotides: 8. The CDR3 length is 15 residues. The CDR3 nucleotides read TGTGCCAGCAGTTTTTCTAGCGGGAGAGGGGGCGAGCAGTACTTC. It encodes CASSFSSGRGGEQYF.

Ten or more counts support this clonotype. This chain uses TRBV20-1 with TRBJ2-2; D gene unclear. Germline-derived CDR1 and CDR2 are DFQATT and SNEGSKA (reference sequence). Trimming pared 3 bases from V and 6 bases from J, leaving 11 bases between. The CDR3 is made up of 13 amino acids. The CDR3 DNA reads as TGCAGTGCTAGCCACAGACTTCCCGGGGAGCTGTTTTTT. It codes for CSASHRLPGELFF.

This clonotype was seen only a few times. This chain connects TRBV12-3 or TRBV12-4 to TRBJ1-1; D might be TRBD1 (5 bases). V lost 7 bases, J lost 0 bases, and 12 bases lay in between. This CDR3 has 14 residues. This CDR3 is CASTRDAVNTEAFF. The CDR3 coding sequence is TGTGCCAGCACCAGGGACGCCGTGAACACTGAAGCTTTCTTT.

In this sample, this clonotype turned up a few times. The rearrangement uses TRBV20-1 and TRBJ2-2; no reliable D call. CDR3 length equals 16 residues. V was pared by 1 base and J by 3 bases, with 15 bases between. The germline CDR1 and CDR2 sequences are DFQATT and SNEGSKA (reference sequence). CDR3 protein: CSARGFSMVDTGELFF. The DNA for the CDR3 is TGCAGTGCTAGAGGATTTAGCATGGTCGACACCGGGGAGCTGTTTTTT.

This clonotype has more than one count but fewer than ten. The chain carries TRBV11-2 and TRBJ2-1, with 7 bases fitting TRBD1. Germline loops: CDR1 SGHAT, CDR2 FQNNGV. V was clipped by 2 bases and J by 2 bases; unmatched bases: 6. The CDR3 contains 16 residues. The CDR3 sequence is CASSLREGAPYNEQFF. DNA for the CDR3: TGTGCCAGCAGCTTACGAGAGGGGGCCCCCTACAATGAGCAGTTCTTC.

This clonotype was counted ten times or more. This sequence joins TRBV28 and TRBJ1-1; TRBD1 matches 9 bases. The CDR3 covers 14 residues. J was trimmed by 4 bases and V by 7 bases; bases with no gene match: 7. The V gene's germline CDR1 is MDHEN and CDR2 SYDVKM. CDR3 DNA: TGTGCCAGCAAACAAACAGGGGGCGTCACTGAAGCTTTCTTT. Its translation: CASKQTGGVTEAFF. The variable domain in full, completed from reference TRBV28 and TRBJ1-1, reads DVKVTQSSRYLVKRTGEKVFLECVQDMDHENMFWYRQDPGLGLRLIYFSYDVKMKEKGDIPEGYSVSREKKERFSLILESASTNQTSMYLCASKQTGGVTEAFFGQGTRLTVV.

This clonotype has a handful of counts. The chain joins TRBV18 to TRBJ1-2, with D perhaps TRBD1 (6 bases). The CDR3 extends over 14 amino acids. V was pared by 6 bases and J by 4 bases, with 15 bases between. From germline, CDR1 is KGHSH and CDR2 LQKENI. In DNA form, the CDR3 reads TGTGCCAGCTCCCTAGGGACATTTGCCTATGGCTACACCTTC. Amino acids: CASSLGTFAYGYTF.

About this clonotype: A read error may explain this, as a much larger clone is one base away. The chain recombines TRBV7-2 with TRBJ2-3, with TRBD2 matching 11 bases. Germline V gene sequence: CDR1 SGHTA, CDR2 FQGNSA. The length of the CDR3 is 16 residues. V was pared by 1 base and J by 5 bases, with 5 bases of the junction left unmatched. The CDR3 region is CASSLVAGGPKDTQYF. The CDR3 nucleotides are TGTGCCAGCAGCTTAGTAGCGGGAGGGCCGAAAGATACGCAGTATTTT.

This clonotype has at least ten counts. The chain carries TRBV6-5 and TRBJ1-2; no definite D call. V shed 0 bases and J shed 0 bases, with 14 bases lying between them. The germline V gene encodes CDR1 MNHEY and CDR2 SVGAGI. The CDR3 covers 17 residues. As DNA, the CDR3 is TGTGCCAGCAGTTACTCGATGGAGCCCTCGGCTAACTATGGCTACACCTTC. Translating gives CASSYSMEPSANYGYTF.

V is TRBV9 and J is TRBJ2-5; D is unresolved. The germline V gene has CDR1 SGDLS and CDR2 YYNGEE. The CDR3 loop spans 16 amino acids. Trimming left V 0 bases short and J 4 bases short, with 16 bases between. CDR3 nucleotides: TGTGCCAGCAGCGTAGACCCGGGTCGTTCCTCAGAGACCCAGTACTTC. Its translation is CASSVDPGRSSETQYF.

This clonotype turned up a few times. The rearrangement links TRBV5-6 to TRBJ2-1; 8 positions match TRBD2. There are 16 residues in the CDR3. The V segment lost 4 bases and the J segment 7 bases; nucleotides outside the gene matches: 13. CDR1 SGHDT and CDR2 YYEEEE come from the germline V gene. The DNA of the CDR3 is TGTGCCAGCAGCCACCTGGTGGCGGGAGGTGGGAATGAGCAGTTCTTC. Residues: CASSHLVAGGGNEQFF.

This clonotype was recorded many times. The chain combines TRBV11-2 with TRBJ1-2, with no clear D. The CDR3 is made up of 13 amino acids. CDR1 is SGHAT, CDR2 FQNNGV, per germline. V gave up 0 bases and J gave up 4 bases, with 6 bases separating them. In nucleotides, the CDR3 is TGTGCCAGCAGCTTAGATTTCTCCTATGGCTACACCTTC. Translation gives CASSLDFSYGYTF.

V usage is TRBV30 and J usage is TRBJ2-3; D uncertain. Germline V gene lookup returns CDR1 GTSNPN and CDR2 SVGIG (reference sequence). CDR3 length: 11 amino acids. V lost 2 bases to trimming and J lost 7 bases, with 7 bases between them. Written as DNA, the CDR3 is TGTGCCTGGAGTCAAGGTTATACGCAGTATTTT. Residues: CAWSQGYTQYF.

Only a few counts were recorded for this clonotype. This chain joins TRBV7-2 and TRBJ2-7; D is unresolved. Germline values: CDR1 SGHTA, CDR2 FQGNSA. Trimming left V 5 bases short and J 3 bases short, with 20 bases between. There are 16 residues in the CDR3. The CDR3 protein is CASSLSHGPVFYEQYF. DNA for the CDR3: TGTGCCAGCAGCCTATCGCACGGTCCGGTTTTCTACGAGCAGTACTTC.